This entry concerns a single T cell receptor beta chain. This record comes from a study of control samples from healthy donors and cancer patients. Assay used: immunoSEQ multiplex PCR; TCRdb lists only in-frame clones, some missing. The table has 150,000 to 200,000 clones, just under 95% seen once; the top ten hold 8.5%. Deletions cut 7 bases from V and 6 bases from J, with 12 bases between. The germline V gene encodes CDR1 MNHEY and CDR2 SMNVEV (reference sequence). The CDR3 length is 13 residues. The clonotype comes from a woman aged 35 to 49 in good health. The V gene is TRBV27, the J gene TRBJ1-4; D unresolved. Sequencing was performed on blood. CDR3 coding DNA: TGTGCCAGCACCAAGAGCCCCTATGAAAAACTGTTTTTT. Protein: CASTKSPYEKLFF.